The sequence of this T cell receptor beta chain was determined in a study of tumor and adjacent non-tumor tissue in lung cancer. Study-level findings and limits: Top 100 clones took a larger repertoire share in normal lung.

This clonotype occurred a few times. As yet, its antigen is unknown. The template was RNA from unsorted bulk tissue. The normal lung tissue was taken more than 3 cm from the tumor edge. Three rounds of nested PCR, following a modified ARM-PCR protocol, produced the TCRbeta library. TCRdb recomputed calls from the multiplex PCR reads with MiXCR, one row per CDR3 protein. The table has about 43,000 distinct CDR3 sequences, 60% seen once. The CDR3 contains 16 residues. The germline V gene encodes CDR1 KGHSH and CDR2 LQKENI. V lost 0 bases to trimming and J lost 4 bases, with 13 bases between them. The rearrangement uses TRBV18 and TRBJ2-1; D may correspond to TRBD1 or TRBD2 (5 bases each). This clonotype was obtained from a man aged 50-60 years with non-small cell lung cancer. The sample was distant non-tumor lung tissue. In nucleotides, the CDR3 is TGTGCCAGCTCACCACCGGACCAGGGAGCTTACAATGAGCAGTTCTTC. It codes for CASSPPDQGAYNEQFF.